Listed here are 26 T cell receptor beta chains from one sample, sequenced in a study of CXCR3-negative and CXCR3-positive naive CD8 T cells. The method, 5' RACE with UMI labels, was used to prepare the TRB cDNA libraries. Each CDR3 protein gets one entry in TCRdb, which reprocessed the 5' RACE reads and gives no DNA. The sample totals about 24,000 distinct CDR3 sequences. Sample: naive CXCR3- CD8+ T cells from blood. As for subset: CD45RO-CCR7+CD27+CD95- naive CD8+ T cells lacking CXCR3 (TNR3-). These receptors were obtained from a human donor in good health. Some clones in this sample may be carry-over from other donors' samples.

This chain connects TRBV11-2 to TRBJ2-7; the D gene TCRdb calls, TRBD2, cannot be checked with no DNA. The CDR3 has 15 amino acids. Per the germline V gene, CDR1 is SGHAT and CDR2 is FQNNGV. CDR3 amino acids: CASRRTSGSVHEQYF.

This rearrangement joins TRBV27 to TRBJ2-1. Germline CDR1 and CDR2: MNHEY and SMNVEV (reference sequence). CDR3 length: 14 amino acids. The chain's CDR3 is CASSLSAQYNEQFF.

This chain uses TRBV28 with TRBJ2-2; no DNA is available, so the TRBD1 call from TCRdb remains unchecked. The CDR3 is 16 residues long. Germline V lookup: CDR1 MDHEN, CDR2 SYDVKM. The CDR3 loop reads CASSLRRQANTGELFF.

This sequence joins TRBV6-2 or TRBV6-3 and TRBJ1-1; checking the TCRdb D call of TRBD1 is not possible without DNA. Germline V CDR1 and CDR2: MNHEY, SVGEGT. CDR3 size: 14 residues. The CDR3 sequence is CASSYEGASTEAFF.

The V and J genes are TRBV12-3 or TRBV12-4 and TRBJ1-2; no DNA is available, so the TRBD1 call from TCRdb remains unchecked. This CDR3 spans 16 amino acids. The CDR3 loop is CASSARQGEGHYGYTF.

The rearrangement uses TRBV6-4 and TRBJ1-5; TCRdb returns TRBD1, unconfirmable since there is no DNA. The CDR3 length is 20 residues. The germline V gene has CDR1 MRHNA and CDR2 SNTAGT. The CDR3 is CASSVPVPGQGLYSNQPQHF.

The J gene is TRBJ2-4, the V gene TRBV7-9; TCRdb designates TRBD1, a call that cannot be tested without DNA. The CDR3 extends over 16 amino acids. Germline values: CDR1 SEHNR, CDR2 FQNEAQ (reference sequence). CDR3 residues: CASSPRDRGLRDIQYF.

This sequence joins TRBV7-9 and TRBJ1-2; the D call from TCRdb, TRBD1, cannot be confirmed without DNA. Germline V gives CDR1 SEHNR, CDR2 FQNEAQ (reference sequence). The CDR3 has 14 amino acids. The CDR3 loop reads CASSPEGQSYGYTF.

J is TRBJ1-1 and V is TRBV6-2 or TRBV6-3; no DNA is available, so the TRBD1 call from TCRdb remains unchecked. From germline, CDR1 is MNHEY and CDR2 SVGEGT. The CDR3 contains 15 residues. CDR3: CASRADRGSNTEAFF.

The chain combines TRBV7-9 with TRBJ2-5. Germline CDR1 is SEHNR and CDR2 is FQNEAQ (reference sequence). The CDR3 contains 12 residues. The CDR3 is CASSLVAETQYF.

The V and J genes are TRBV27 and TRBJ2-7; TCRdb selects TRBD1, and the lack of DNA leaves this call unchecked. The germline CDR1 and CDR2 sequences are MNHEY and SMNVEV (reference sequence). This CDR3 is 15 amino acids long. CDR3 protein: CASSLTGQGVYEQYF.

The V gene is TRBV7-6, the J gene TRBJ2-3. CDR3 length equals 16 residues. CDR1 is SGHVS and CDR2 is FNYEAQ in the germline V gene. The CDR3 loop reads CASSLRLAKITDTQYF.

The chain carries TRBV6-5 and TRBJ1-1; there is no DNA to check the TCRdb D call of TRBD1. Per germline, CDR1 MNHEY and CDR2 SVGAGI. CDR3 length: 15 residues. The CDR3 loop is CASTLTGAGNTEAFF.

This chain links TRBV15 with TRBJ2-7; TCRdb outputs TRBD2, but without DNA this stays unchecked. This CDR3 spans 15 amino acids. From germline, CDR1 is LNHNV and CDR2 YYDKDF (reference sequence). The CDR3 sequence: CATSRASGGDYEQYF.

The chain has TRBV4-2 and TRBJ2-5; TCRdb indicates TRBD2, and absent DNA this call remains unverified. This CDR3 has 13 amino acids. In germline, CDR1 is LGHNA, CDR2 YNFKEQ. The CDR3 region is CASRGTSQETQYF.

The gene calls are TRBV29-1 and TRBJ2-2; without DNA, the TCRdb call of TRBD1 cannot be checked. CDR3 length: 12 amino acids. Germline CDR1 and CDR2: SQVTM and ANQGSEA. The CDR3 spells CSVTGSAGELFF.

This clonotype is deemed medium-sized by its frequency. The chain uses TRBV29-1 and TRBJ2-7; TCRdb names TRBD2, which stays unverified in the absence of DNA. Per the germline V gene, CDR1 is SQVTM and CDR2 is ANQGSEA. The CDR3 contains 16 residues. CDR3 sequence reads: CSVKRTNRGTYYEQYF.

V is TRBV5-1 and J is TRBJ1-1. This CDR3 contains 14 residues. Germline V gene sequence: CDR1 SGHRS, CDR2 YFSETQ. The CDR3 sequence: CASSLGTMNTEAFF. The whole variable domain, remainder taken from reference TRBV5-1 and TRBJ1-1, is KAGVTQTPRYLIKTRGQQVTLSCSPISGHRSVSWYQQTPGQGLQFLFEYFSETQRNKGNFPGRFSGRQFSNSRSEMNVSTLELGDSALYLCASSLGTMNTEAFFGQGTRLTVV.

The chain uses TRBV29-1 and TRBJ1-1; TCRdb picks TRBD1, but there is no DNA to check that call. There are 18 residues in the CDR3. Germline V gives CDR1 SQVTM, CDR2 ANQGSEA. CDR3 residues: CSVVADPTSTGANTEAFF. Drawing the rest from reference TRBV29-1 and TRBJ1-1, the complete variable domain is SAVISQKPSRDICQRGTSLTIQCQVDSQVTMMFWYRQQPGQSLTLIATANQGSEATYESGFVIDKFPISRPNLTFSTLTVSNMSPEDSSIYLCSVVADPTSTGANTEAFFGQGTRLTVV.

The CDR3 sequence is CASSLEAGMNTEAFF. The genes are TRBV7-9 and TRBJ1-1; TCRdb reports TRBD1, a call that lacks DNA to check it against. The germline V gene has CDR1 SEHNR and CDR2 FQNEAQ (reference sequence). This CDR3 region has 15 residues.

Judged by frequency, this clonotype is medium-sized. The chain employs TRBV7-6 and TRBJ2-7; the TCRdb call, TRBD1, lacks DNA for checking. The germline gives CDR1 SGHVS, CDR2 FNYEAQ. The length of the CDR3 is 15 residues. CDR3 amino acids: CASSLGGASSYEQYF.

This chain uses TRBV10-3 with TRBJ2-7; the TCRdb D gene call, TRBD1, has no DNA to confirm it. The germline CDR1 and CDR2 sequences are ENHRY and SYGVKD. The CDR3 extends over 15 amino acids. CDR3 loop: CAISTDPGTVNEQYF.

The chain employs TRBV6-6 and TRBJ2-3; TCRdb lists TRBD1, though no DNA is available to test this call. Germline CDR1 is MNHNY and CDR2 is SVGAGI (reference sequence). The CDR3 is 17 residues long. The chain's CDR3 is CASSYRRDPASTDTQYF.

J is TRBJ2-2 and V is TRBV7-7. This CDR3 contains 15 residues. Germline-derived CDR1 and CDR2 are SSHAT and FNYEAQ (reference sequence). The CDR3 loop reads CASSHGPLGTGELFF.

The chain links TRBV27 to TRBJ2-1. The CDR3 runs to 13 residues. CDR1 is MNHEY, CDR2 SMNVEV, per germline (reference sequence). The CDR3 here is CASSFLGTGEQFF.

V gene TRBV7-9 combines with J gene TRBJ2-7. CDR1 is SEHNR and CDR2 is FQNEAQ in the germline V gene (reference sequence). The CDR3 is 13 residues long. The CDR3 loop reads CASSSHETYEQYF.